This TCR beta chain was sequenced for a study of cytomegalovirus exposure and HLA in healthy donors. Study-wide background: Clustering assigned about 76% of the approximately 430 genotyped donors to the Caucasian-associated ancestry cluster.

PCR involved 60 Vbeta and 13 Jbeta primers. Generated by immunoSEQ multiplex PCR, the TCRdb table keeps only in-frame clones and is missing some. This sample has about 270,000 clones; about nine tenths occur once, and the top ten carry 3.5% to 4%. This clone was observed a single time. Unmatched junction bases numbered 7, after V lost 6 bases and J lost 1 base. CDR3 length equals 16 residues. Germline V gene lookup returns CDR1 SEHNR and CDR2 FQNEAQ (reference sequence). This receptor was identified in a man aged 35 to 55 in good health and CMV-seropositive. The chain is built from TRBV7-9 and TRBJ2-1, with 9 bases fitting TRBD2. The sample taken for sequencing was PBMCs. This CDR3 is CASRPTSGPSYNEQFF. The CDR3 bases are TGTGCCAGCAGACCTACTAGCGGGCCTTCCTACAATGAGCAGTTCTTC.